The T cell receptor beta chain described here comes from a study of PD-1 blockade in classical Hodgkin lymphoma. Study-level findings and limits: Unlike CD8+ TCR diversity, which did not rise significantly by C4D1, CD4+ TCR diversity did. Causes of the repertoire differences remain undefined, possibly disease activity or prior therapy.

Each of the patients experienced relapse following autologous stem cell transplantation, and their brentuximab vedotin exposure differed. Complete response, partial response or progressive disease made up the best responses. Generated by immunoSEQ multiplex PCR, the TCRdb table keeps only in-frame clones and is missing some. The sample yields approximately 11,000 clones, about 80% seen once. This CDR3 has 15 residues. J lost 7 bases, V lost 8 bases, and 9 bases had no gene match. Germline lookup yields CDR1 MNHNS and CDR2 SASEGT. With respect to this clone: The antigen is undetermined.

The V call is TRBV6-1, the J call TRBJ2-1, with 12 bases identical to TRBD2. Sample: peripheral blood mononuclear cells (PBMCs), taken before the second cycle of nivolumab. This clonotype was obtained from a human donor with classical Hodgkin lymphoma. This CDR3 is CASRPTGTSGNEQFF. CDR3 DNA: TGTGCCAGCCGACCCACCGGGACTAGCGGGAATGAGCAGTTCTTC.